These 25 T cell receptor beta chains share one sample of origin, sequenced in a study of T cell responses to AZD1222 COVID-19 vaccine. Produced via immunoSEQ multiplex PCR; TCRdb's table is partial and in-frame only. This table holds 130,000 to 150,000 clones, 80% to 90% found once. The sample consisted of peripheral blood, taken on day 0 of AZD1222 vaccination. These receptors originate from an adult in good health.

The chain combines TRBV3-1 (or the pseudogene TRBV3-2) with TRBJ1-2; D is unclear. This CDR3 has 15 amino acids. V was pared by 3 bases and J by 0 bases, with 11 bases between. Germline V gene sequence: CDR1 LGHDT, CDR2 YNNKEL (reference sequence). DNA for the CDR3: TGTGCCAGCAGCCAGGGCCCGAGCGCTAACTATGGCTACACCTTC. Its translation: CASSQGPSANYGYTF.

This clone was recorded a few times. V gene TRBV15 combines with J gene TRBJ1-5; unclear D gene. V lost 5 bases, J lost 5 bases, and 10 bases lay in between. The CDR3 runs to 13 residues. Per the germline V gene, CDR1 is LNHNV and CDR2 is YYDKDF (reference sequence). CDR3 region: CATSRRTDQPQHF. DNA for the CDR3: TGTGCCACCAGCCGCCGAACGGATCAGCCCCAGCATTTT.

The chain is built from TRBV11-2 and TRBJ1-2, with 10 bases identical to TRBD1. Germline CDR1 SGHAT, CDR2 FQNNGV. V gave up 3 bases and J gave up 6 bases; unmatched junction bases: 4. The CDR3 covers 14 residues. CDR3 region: CASSFSDRGDGYTF. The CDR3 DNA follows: TGTGCCAGCAGCTTCTCGGACAGGGGGGATGGCTACACCTTC.

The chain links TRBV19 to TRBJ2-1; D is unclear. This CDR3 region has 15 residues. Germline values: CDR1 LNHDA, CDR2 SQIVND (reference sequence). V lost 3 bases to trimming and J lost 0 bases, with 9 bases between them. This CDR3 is CASSIHLSSYNEQFF. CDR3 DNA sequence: TGTGCCAGTAGTATTCACCTGAGCTCCTACAATGAGCAGTTCTTC. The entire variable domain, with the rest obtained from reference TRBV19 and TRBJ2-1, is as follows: DGGITQSPKYLFRKEGQNVTLSCEQNLNHDAMYWYRQDPGQGLRLIYYSQIVNDFQKGDIAEGYSVSREKKESFPLTVTSAQKNPTAFYLCASSIHLSSYNEQFFGPGTRLTVL.

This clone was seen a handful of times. The CDR3 protein is CASSSGLAGSTDTQYF. CDR3 bases: TGTGCCAGCAGCAGTGGACTAGCGGGCAGCACAGATACGCAGTATTTT. The chain recombines TRBV7-9 with TRBJ2-3, with 11 positions matching TRBD2. V dropped 5 bases and J dropped 0; count of bases not matched to a gene: 4. This CDR3 spans 16 amino acids. Germline V CDR1 and CDR2: SEHNR, FQNEAQ (reference sequence).

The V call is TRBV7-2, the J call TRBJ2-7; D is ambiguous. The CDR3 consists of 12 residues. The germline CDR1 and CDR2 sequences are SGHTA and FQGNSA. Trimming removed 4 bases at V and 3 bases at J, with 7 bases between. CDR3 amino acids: CASSSIRYEQYF. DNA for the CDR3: TGTGCCAGCAGCTCGATCCGCTACGAGCAGTACTTC.

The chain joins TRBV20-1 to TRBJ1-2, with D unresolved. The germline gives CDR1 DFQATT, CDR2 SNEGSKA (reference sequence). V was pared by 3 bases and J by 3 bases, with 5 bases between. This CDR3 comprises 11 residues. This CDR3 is CSASSHYGYTF. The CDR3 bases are TGCAGTGCTAGCTCTCACTATGGCTACACCTTC.

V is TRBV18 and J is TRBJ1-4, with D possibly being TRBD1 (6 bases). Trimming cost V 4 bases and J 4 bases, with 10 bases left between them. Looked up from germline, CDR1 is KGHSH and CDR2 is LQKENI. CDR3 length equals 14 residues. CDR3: CASSRGLGNEKLFF. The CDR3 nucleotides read TGTGCCAGCTCACGGGGGCTTGGTAATGAAAAACTGTTTTTT.

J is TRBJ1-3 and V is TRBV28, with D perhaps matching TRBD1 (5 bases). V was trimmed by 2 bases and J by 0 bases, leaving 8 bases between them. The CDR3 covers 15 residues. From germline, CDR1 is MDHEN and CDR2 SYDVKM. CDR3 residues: CASSLLGGSGNTIYF. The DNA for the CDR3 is TGTGCCAGCAGTTTACTCGGGGGCTCTGGAAACACCATATATTTT.

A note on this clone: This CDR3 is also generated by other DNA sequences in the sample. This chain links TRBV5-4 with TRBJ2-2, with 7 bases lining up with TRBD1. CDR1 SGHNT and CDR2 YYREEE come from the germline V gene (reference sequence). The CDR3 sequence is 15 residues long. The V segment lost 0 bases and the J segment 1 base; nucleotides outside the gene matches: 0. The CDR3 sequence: CASSLGTGNTGELFF. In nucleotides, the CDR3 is TGTGCCAGCAGCTTGGGGACAGGGAACACCGGGGAGCTGTTTTTT.

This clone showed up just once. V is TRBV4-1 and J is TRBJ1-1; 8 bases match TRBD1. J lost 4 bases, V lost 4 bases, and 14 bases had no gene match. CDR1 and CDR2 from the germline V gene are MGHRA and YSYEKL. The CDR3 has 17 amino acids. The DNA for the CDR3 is TGCGCCAGCAGCCGCCAAGTTCCAGGGACAGGTGGCACTGAAGCTTTCTTT. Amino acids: CASSRQVPGTGGTEAFF.

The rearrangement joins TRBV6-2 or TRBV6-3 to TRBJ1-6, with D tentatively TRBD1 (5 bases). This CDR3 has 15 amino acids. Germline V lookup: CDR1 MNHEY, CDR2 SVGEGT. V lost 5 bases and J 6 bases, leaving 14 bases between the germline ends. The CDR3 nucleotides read TGTGCCAGCAGTCCCCGGACCGGGGCTAATTCACCCCTCCACTTT. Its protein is CASSPRTGANSPLHF.

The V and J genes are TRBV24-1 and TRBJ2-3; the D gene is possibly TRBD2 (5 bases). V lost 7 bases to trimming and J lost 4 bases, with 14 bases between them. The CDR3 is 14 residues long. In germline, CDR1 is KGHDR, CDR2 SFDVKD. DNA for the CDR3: TGTGCCACCAGGGGCCCCTCGGAGGCAGATACGCAGTATTTT. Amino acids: CATRGPSEADTQYF.

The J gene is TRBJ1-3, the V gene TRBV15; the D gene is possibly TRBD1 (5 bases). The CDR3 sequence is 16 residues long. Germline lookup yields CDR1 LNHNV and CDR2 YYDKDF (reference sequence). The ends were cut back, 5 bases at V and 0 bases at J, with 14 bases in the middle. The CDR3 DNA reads TGTGCCACCAGCTTGGGACGGGTGACCTCTGGAAACACCATATATTTT. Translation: CATSLGRVTSGNTIYF.

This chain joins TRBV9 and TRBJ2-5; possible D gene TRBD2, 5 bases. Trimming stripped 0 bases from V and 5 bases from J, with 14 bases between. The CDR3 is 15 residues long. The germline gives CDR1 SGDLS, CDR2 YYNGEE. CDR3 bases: TGTGCCAGCAGCGTAGGGGGAGCGCGTACGGAGACCCAGTACTTC. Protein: CASSVGGARTETQYF.

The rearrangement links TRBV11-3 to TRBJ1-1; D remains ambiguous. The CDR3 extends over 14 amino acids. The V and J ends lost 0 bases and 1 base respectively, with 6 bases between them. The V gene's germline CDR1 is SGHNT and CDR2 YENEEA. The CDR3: CASSLDGPNTEAFF. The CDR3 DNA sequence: TGTGCCAGCAGCTTAGATGGCCCGAACACTGAAGCTTTCTTT.

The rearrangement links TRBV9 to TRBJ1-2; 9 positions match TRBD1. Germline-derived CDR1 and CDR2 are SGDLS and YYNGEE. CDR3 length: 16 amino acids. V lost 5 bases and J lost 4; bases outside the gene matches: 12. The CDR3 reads CASRGPPGQGPYGYTF. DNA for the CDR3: TGTGCCAGCAGAGGACCTCCGGGACAGGGACCCTATGGCTACACCTTC.

The CDR3 loop is CASSLFRGTSTDTQYF. CDR3 DNA sequence: TGTGCCAGCAGCTTATTTAGGGGAACTAGCACAGATACGCAGTATTTT. This chain joins TRBV13 and TRBJ2-3, with D possibly matching TRBD1 (5 bases). Per the germline V gene, CDR1 is PRHDT and CDR2 is FYEKMQ (reference sequence). This CDR3 spans 16 amino acids. The V and J ends lost 2 bases and 0 bases respectively, with 12 bases between them.

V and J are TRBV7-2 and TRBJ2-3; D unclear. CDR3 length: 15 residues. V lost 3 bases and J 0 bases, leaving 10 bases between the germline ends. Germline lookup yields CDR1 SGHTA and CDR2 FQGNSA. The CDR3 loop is CASSFEASSTDTQYF. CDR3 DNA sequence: TGTGCCAGCAGCTTCGAAGCGAGTAGCACAGATACGCAGTATTTT.

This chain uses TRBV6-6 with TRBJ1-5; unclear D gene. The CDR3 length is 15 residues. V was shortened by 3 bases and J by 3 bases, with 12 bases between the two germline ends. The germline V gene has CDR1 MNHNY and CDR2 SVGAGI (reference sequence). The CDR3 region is CASSYRGSHNQPQHF. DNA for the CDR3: TGTGCCAGCAGTTATCGAGGTTCGCACAATCAGCCCCAGCATTTT.

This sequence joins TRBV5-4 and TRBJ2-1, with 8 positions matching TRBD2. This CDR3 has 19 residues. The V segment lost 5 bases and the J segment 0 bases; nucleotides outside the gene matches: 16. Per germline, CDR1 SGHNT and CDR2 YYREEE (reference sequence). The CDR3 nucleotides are TGTGCCAGCAGGCGTCCCGGGACTAGGGGACCGGGCTCCTACAATGAGCAGTTCTTC. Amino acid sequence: CASRRPGTRGPGSYNEQFF.

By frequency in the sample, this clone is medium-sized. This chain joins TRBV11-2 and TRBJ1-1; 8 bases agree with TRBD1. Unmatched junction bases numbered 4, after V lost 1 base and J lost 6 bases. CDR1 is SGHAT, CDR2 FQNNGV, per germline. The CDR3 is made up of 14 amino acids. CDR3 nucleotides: TGTGCCAGCAGCTTAGCGTCGACAGGGGCTGAAGCTTTCTTT. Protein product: CASSLASTGAEAFF.

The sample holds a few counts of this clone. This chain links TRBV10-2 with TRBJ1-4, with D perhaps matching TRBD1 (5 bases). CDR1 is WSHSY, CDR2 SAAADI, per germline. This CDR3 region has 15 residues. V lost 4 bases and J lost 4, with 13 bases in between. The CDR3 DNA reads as TGCGCCAGCAGTGTCCAACGACAGCATAATGAAAAACTGTTTTTT. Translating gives CASSVQRQHNEKLFF.

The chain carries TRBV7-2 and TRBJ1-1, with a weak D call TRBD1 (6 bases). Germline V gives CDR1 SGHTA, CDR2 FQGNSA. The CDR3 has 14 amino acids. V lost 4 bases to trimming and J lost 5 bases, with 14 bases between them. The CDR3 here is CASSSIRGGTEAFF. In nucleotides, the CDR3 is TGTGCCAGCAGCTCCATCAGGGGCGGGACTGAAGCTTTCTTT.

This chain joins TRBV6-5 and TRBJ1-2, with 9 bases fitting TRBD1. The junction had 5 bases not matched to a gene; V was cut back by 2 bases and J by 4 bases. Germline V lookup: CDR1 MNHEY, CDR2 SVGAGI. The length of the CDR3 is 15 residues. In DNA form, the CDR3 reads TGTGCCAGCAGTTACGGGACAGGGCTTTTCTATGGCTACACCTTC. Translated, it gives CASSYGTGLFYGYTF.